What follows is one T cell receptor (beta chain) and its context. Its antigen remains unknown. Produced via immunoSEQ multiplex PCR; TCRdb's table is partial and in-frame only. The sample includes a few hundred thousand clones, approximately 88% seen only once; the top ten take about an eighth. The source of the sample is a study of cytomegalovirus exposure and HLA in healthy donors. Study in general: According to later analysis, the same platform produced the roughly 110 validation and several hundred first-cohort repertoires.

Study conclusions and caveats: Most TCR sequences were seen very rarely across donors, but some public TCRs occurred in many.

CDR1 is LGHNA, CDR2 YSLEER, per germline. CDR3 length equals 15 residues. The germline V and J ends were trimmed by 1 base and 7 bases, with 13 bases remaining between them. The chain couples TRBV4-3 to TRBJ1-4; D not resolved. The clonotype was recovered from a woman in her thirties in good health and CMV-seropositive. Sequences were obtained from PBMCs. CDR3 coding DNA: TGCGCCAGCAGCCAAGCAAGACGGGTTATTGAAAAACTGTTTTTT. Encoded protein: CASSQARRVIEKLFF.